The source of this T cell receptor (beta chain) is a study of OX40 agonist ivuxolimab in advanced cancers. Profiling relied on immunoSEQ multiplex PCR, and the TCRdb table lists in-frame clones only, not all of them. Among tens of thousands of clones listed, around nine tenths were seen once. Remarks on this clone: Its antigen is not identified.

Study observations and caveats: CD4+ and CD8+ blood T cells expanded clonally by week 6 at 0.1 to 3.0 mg/kg.

Germline CDR1 and CDR2: SGHVS and FNYEAQ. The CDR3 extends over 11 amino acids. The V call is TRBV7-6, the J call TRBJ2-5; possibly TRBD1 or TRBD2 for D (5 bases each). The J call may be faulty, since TRBJ2-7 better matches the DNA end. Material: CD4+ or CD8+ T cells sorted from blood, obtained in a trial of the OX40 agonist ivuxolimab. This receptor was obtained from an adult with an advanced solid tumor such as melanoma, head and neck, liver or kidney cancer. DNA of the CDR3: TGTGCCAGCGGGGGTTCCTACGAGCAGTACTTC. This translates into CASGGSYEQYF.